Listed here are 17 T cell receptor beta chains from one sample, sequenced in a study of cytomegalovirus exposure and HLA in healthy donors. Assay used: immunoSEQ multiplex PCR; TCRdb lists only in-frame clones, some missing. This sample has 200,000 or so clones; 88% occur once, and the top ten carry 2.9%. The sequenced material came from PBMCs. Source of these receptors: a woman between 18 and 29 years old in good health and CMV-seronegative.

The chain combines TRBV7-9 with TRBJ2-1; 10 bases fit TRBD2. Germline CDR1 SEHNR, CDR2 FQNEAQ (reference sequence). The trim removed 1 base at V and 7 bases at J, leaving 7 bases unmatched. CDR3 length equals 16 residues. CDR3 nucleotide sequence: TGTGCCAGCAGCTTAGTTGCTAGCGGGAGCTTAAATGAGCAGTTCTTC. The encoded protein is CASSLVASGSLNEQFF.

The chain is built from TRBV6-1 and TRBJ2-7; 12 positions agree with TRBD2. Germline CDR1 is MNHNS and CDR2 is SASEGT. V was clipped by 7 bases and J by 2 bases; unmatched bases: 6. This CDR3 is built from 15 residues. The chain's CDR3 is CASTTGLAGTYEQYF. The CDR3 DNA reads as TGTGCCAGCACCACCGGACTAGCGGGAACCTACGAGCAGTACTTC.

The genes are TRBV10-3 and TRBJ2-5, with TRBD1 as a possible D gene (5 bases). Per the germline V gene, CDR1 is ENHRY and CDR2 is SYGVKD. CDR3 length equals 14 residues. V shed 2 bases and J shed 2 bases, with 9 bases lying between them. CDR3: CAISEGAGQETQYF. CDR3 nucleotides: TGTGCCATCAGTGAGGGTGCAGGGCAAGAGACCCAGTACTTC.

This chain uses TRBV18 with TRBJ1-1; 7 bases match TRBD1. The germline gives CDR1 KGHSH, CDR2 LQKENI. The CDR3 sequence is 14 residues long. Losses at the gene ends were 9 bases for V and 2 bases for J; bases not matched to a gene: 9. CDR3 sequence reads: CASVRGQGNTEAFF. The CDR3 DNA reads TGTGCCAGTGTTAGGGGGCAGGGAAACACTGAAGCTTTCTTT.

The chain carries TRBV2 and TRBJ2-1; TRBD1 matches 7 bases. This CDR3 has 15 amino acids. Germline V CDR1 and CDR2: SNHLY, FYNNEI. J gave up 7 bases and V 5 bases, and 11 bases lay outside the gene matches. The DNA of the CDR3 is TGTGCCAGCAGTCTGACAGGGAAAGTTAGGAATGAGCAGTTCTTC. Amino acids: CASSLTGKVRNEQFF.

The V gene is TRBV5-1, the J gene TRBJ2-3; D remains ambiguous. Germline V gene lookup returns CDR1 SGHRS and CDR2 YFSETQ. The CDR3 has 15 residues. Trimming stripped 2 bases from V and 1 base from J, with 11 bases between. CDR3 region: CASSFSGQRTDTQYF. In DNA, the CDR3 is TGCGCCAGCAGCTTTTCGGGTCAACGCACAGATACGCAGTATTTT.

This chain uses TRBV9 with TRBJ1-3; the D gene is possibly TRBD1 (6 bases). In germline, CDR1 is SGDLS, CDR2 YYNGEE. V was cut by 4 bases and J by 0 bases, with 14 bases left in between. The CDR3 totals 16 residues. CDR3 nucleotides: TGTGCCAGCAGCCAAAGCGGACAGACCTCTGGAAACACCATATATTTT. It yields the protein CASSQSGQTSGNTIYF.

The chain joins TRBV4-3 to TRBJ2-7; D not resolved. This CDR3 has 18 residues. Germline assignment: CDR1 LGHNA and CDR2 YSLEER. Between the trimmed V and J ends, which lost 0 bases and 3 bases, there was a span of 21 bases. Written as DNA, the CDR3 is TGCGCCAGCAGCCAAGATAAGGATCAGCCCTCGCGGTACTACGAGCAGTACTTC. This gives the protein CASSQDKDQPSRYYEQYF.

The CDR3 protein is CASSSQGNWGDEQFF. The CDR3 DNA reads TGTGCCAGCAGTTCCCAGGGAAACTGGGGGGATGAGCAGTTCTTC. The genes are TRBV28 and TRBJ2-1, with a tentative D call TRBD2 (6 bases). Germline assignment: CDR1 MDHEN and CDR2 SYDVKM. Trimming cost V 4 bases and J 8 bases, with 18 bases left between them. The CDR3 has 15 residues.

The rearrangement links TRBV4-2 to TRBJ2-2; TRBD1 might be the D (6 bases). The CDR3 sequence is 16 residues long. Between the trimmed V and J ends, which lost 0 bases and 5 bases, there was a span of 13 bases. The germline V gene encodes CDR1 LGHNA and CDR2 YNFKEQ. Written as DNA, the CDR3 is TGTGCCAGCAGCCAAGAAAGGGGGAGCTATACCGGGGAGCTGTTTTTT. Its protein product is CASSQERGSYTGELFF.

The CDR3 coding sequence is TGTGCCAGCAGCTTCTTCGCGGGAGGACTGCGTGAGCAGTACTTC. This translates into CASSFFAGGLREQYF. This rearrangement joins TRBV5-6 to TRBJ2-7, with 8 positions matching TRBD2. This CDR3 has 15 amino acids. Germline V gives CDR1 SGHDT, CDR2 YYEEEE. Losses at the gene ends were 2 bases for V and 7 bases for J; bases not matched to a gene: 11.

The chain joins TRBV5-1 to TRBJ2-6; D might be TRBD1 (5 bases). Trimming cost V 0 bases and J 0 bases, with 10 bases left between them. The CDR3 runs 17 residues. Germline V CDR1 and CDR2: SGHRS, YFSETQ. This chain's CDR3 is CASSLGQPDSGANVLTF. Here the CDR3 DNA reads TGCGCCAGCAGCTTGGGACAGCCGGACTCTGGGGCCAACGTCCTGACTTTC.

This clone was picked up one time. This chain uses TRBV5-4 with TRBJ1-2; 8 bases fit TRBD1. The CDR3 is 17 amino acids. V trimming: 4 bases; J trimming: 8 bases; junction bases outside the gene matches: 19. CDR1 and CDR2 from the germline V gene are SGHNT and YYREEE (reference sequence). For the CDR3, the DNA is TGTGCCAGCAGCGGGGGGACAGGAATCGGATGGCGTGTGGGCTACACCTTC. Amino acids: CASSGGTGIGWRVGYTF.

The V and J genes are TRBV28 and TRBJ2-7, with D maybe TRBD2 (6 bases). The V gene lost 6 bases and the J gene lost 2 bases, with 14 bases spanning the gap. Looked up from germline, CDR1 is MDHEN and CDR2 is SYDVKM. The CDR3 is made up of 14 amino acids. CDR3 DNA sequence: TGTGCCAGCAGCCCGGAGGGTCCGCCCTACGAGCAGTACTTC. This translates into CASSPEGPPYEQYF.

The chain joins TRBV23-1 to TRBJ1-5; tentatively, D is TRBD1 (5 bases). TRBV23-1 is an open reading frame whose function is uncertain. The CDR3 covers 18 residues. The germline V and J ends were trimmed by 2 bases and 0 bases, with 17 bases remaining between them. This chain's CDR3 is CASSQDAGFRYSNQPQHF. CDR3 DNA sequence: TGCGCCAGCAGTCAAGACGCAGGGTTTAGGTATAGCAATCAGCCCCAGCATTTT.

The chain recombines TRBV13 with TRBJ2-1, with D possibly being TRBD2 (6 bases). V was trimmed by 0 bases and J by 6 bases, leaving 18 bases between them. CDR3 length: 17 residues. Germline-derived CDR1 and CDR2 are PRHDT and FYEKMQ (reference sequence). CDR3 loop: CASSLGLRSGRGNEQFF. The CDR3 region has the DNA TGTGCCAGCAGCTTAGGCCTCCGGTCAGGGCGGGGCAATGAGCAGTTCTTC.

This rearrangement joins TRBV7-9 to TRBJ2-7, with D perhaps TRBD2 (6 bases). The germline gives CDR1 SEHNR, CDR2 FQNEAQ (reference sequence). V shed 4 bases and J shed 2 bases, with 15 bases lying between them. The CDR3 is made up of 15 amino acids. The CDR3 DNA follows: TGTGCCAGCAGCTCGACGGACTACCCAGCCTACGAGCAGTACTTC. It translates to CASSSTDYPAYEQYF.